The 27 T cell receptor beta chains presented below share a single source sample, sequenced in a study of response to subunit inactivated influenza vaccine. Via MiXCR, TCRdb re-called the RT-PCR reads, giving one row per CDR3 protein. The repertoire consists of about 540,000 distinct CDR3 sequences, with roughly 15% occurring once and the leading ten covering around 10%. The sequencing used PBMCs from blood, collected 12 days after vaccination. Receptor source: a man in his forties or fifties who received an inactivated influenza vaccine.

The chain recombines TRBV7-8 with TRBJ2-1, with 9 bases identical to TRBD1. Germline loops: CDR1 SGHVS, CDR2 FQNEAQ. The CDR3 sequence is 15 residues long. Unmatched junction bases numbered 4, after V lost 4 bases and J lost 3 bases. DNA of the CDR3: TGTGCCAGCAGCTACGGGACAGGGTTCTACAATGAGCAGTTCTTC. It codes for CASSYGTGFYNEQFF. The variable domain in full, with the rest retrieved from reference TRBV7-8 and TRBJ2-1, is GAGVSQSPRYKVAKRGQDVALRCDPISGHVSLFWYQQALGQGPEFLTYFQNEAQLDKSGLPSDRFFAERPEGSVSTLKIQRTQQEDSAVYLCASSYGTGFYNEQFFGPGTRLTVL.

This clonotype has only a few counts. The chain is built from TRBV19 and TRBJ2-1; D unclear. The CDR3 is made up of 12 amino acids. CDR1 and CDR2 from the germline V gene are LNHDA and SQIVND (reference sequence). The V and J ends lost 2 bases and 7 bases respectively, with 6 bases between them. DNA of the CDR3: TGTGCCAGTAGTATAAGGCTGAATGAGCAGTTCTTC. This encodes CASSIRLNEQFF. The entire variable domain, with the rest obtained from reference TRBV19 and TRBJ2-1, is as follows: DGGITQSPKYLFRKEGQNVTLSCEQNLNHDAMYWYRQDPGQGLRLIYYSQIVNDFQKGDIAEGYSVSREKKESFPLTVTSAQKNPTAFYLCASSIRLNEQFFGPGTRLTVL.

This clonotype occurred a few times. The rearrangement links TRBV7-3 to TRBJ2-7; tentatively, D is TRBD1 (6 bases). The CDR3 is 15 residues long. The ends were cut back, 10 bases at V and 2 bases at J, with 21 bases in the middle. Germline V gene lookup returns CDR1 SGHTA and CDR2 FQGTGA. CDR3 loop: CANPPRTDSTYEQYF. The CDR3, as DNA: TGTGCCAACCCACCAAGGACAGACTCTACCTACGAGCAGTACTTC.

V is TRBV7-2 and J is TRBJ2-1; D is possibly TRBD1 (5 bases). Germline loops: CDR1 SGHTA, CDR2 FQGNSA. The CDR3 is made up of 12 amino acids. Trimming cost V 5 bases and J 13 bases, with 15 bases left between them. The CDR3 loop is CASSRELGPQFF. The CDR3 DNA sequence: TGTGCCAGCAGCCGCGAGTTGGGGCCCCAGTTCTTC.

This clonotype has more than one count but fewer than ten. The gene calls are TRBV5-6 and TRBJ2-2; maybe TRBD2 (6 bases). Germline lookup yields CDR1 SGHDT and CDR2 YYEEEE. Trimming took off 4 bases at V and 7 bases at J, with 17 bases between the two ends. There are 15 residues in the CDR3. CDR3 DNA: TGTGCCAGCAGCCCCGGTTATGGCGGGATCGGGGAGCTGTTTTTT. This translates into CASSPGYGGIGELFF.

V is TRBV5-5 and J is TRBJ1-5, with D unresolved. This CDR3 is built from 14 residues. CDR1 and CDR2 from the germline V gene are SGHKS and YYEKEE (reference sequence). V was pared by 2 bases and J by 6 bases, with 12 bases between. The CDR3 here is CASSFSPASQPQHF. CDR3 bases: TGTGCCAGCAGCTTCTCACCCGCCAGTCAGCCCCAGCATTTT.

There are a few counts of this clonotype. The chain recombines TRBV7-2 with TRBJ1-1; no definite D call. This CDR3 comprises 12 residues. Germline V CDR1 and CDR2: SGHTA, FQGNSA. The V end was cut by 1 base, the J end by 8 bases, with 8 bases between. The CDR3 sequence is CASSLEVGEAFF. In DNA form, the CDR3 reads TGTGCCAGCAGCTTAGAGGTCGGGGAAGCTTTCTTT.

V is TRBV14 and J is TRBJ2-7; D is unclear. This CDR3 spans 13 amino acids. The germline gives CDR1 SGHDN, CDR2 FVKESK. The V end was cut by 0 bases, the J end by 4 bases, with 7 bases between. Here the CDR3 reads CASSQDNWYEQYF. CDR3 nucleotide sequence: TGTGCCAGCAGCCAAGATAACTGGTACGAGCAGTACTTC.

This clonotype has more than one count but fewer than ten. J is TRBJ1-1 and V is TRBV9; no clear D. Germline assignment: CDR1 SGDLS and CDR2 YYNGEE. V shed 0 bases and J shed 2 bases, with 8 bases lying between them. This CDR3 has 14 residues. The CDR3, as DNA: TGTGCCAGCAGCGTAGGACTATCAAACACTGAAGCTTTCTTT. It yields the protein CASSVGLSNTEAFF. Full variable domain (missing parts from reference TRBV9 and TRBJ1-1): DSGVTQTPKHLITATGQRVTLRCSPRSGDLSVYWYQQSLDQGLQFLIQYYNGEERAKGNILERFSAQQFPDLHSELNLSSLELGDSALYFCASSVGLSNTEAFFGQGTRLTVV.

The chain employs TRBV23-1 and TRBJ2-7, with 8 bases fitting TRBD2. TRBV23-1 is placed among ORFs of uncertain function. The CDR3 is 16 residues long. With 4 bases clipped from V and 3 bases from J, the junction kept 11 bases outside the gene matches. As DNA, the CDR3 is TGCGCCAGCAGTCCGCCTCAAGCGGGAGAGCTCTACGAGCAGTACTTC. It yields the protein CASSPPQAGELYEQYF.

The chain uses TRBV5-1 and TRBJ2-5; D is possibly TRBD1 or TRBD2 (5 bases each). The CDR3 loop spans 16 amino acids. Germline CDR1 is SGHRS and CDR2 is YFSETQ. V shed 0 bases and J shed 6 bases, with 18 bases lying between them. CDR3 region: CASSLVVGASIKTQYF. CDR3 DNA sequence: TGCGCCAGCAGCTTGGTTGTAGGGGCTAGCATAAAGACCCAGTACTTC.

V is TRBV5-5 and J is TRBJ1-2; TRBD1 matches at 11 bases. The CDR3 covers 15 residues. The germline CDR1 and CDR2 sequences are SGHKS and YYEKEE (reference sequence). V lost 0 bases, J lost 8 bases, and 6 bases stayed unmatched. Here the CDR3 reads CASSLGTGGEDGYTF. The CDR3 DNA reads as TGTGCCAGCAGCTTGGGGACAGGGGGCGAGGACGGCTACACCTTC.

Ten or more counts support this clonotype. The chain joins TRBV27 to TRBJ1-1, with a weak D call TRBD1 (6 bases). V was pared by 7 bases and J by 9 bases, with 15 bases between. Per germline, CDR1 MNHEY and CDR2 SMNVEV (reference sequence). The CDR3 consists of 12 residues. The CDR3 sequence is CASNTLGAQAFF. In DNA, the CDR3 is TGTGCCAGCAACACCTTGGGGGCGCAAGCTTTCTTT.

V gene TRBV5-1 combines with J gene TRBJ2-7, with 8 bases fitting TRBD2. Germline V lookup: CDR1 SGHRS, CDR2 YFSETQ. The CDR3 runs to 15 residues. V lost 1 base, J lost 7 bases, and 10 bases stayed unmatched. CDR3 protein: CASSLNSGRAEEQYF. CDR3 coding DNA: TGCGCCAGCAGCTTGAATTCCGGGAGGGCCGAGGAGCAGTACTTC.

This clonotype has a handful of counts. The chain joins TRBV12-3 or TRBV12-4 to TRBJ2-7; D is unresolved. This CDR3 is built from 15 residues. V shed 1 base and J shed 3 bases, with 13 bases lying between them. CDR3 sequence (DNA): TGTGCCAGCAGTTTAGGCAGTTTGGGCGGCTACGAGCAGTACTTC. It yields the protein CASSLGSLGGYEQYF.

This clonotype has just a few counts. The chain joins TRBV11-2 to TRBJ1-1; D possibly corresponds to TRBD1 (5 bases). Germline CDR1 SGHAT, CDR2 FQNNGV. Trimming stripped 5 bases from V and 5 bases from J, with 9 bases between. This CDR3 has 12 amino acids. The CDR3 is CASSLRVTEAFF. CDR3 DNA: TGTGCCAGCAGCCTCAGGGTGACTGAAGCTTTCTTT.

This clonotype was detected a few times. The J gene is TRBJ1-1, the V gene TRBV11-1; D is undetermined. This CDR3 spans 13 amino acids. The germline V gene has CDR1 SGHAT and CDR2 FQDESV (reference sequence). V was clipped by 2 bases and J by 6 bases, with 10 bases between them. The CDR3 region has the DNA TGTGCCAGCAGCTTAAATGGGATGGCTGAAGCTTTCTTT. Protein product: CASSLNGMAEAFF. Together with reference TRBV11-1 and TRBJ1-1, the CDR3 gives the full variable domain: EAEVAQSPRYKITEKSQAVAFWCDPISGHATLYWYRQILGQGPELLVQFQDESVVDDSQLPKDRFSAERLKGVDSTLKIQPAELGDSAMYLCASSLNGMAEAFFGQGTRLTVV.

This clonotype was recorded many times. The CDR3 here is CASSQDWGYEQYF. CDR3 coding DNA: TGCGCCAGCAGCCAAGATTGGGGATACGAGCAGTACTTC. V is TRBV4-1 and J is TRBJ2-7; D is ambiguous. Between the trimmed V and J ends, which lost 0 bases and 4 bases, there was a span of 7 bases. This CDR3 is built from 13 residues. The germline V gene encodes CDR1 MGHRA and CDR2 YSYEKL.

V and J are TRBV10-3 and TRBJ2-3, with 11 bases fitting TRBD2. The germline gives CDR1 ENHRY, CDR2 SYGVKD. The CDR3 runs 15 residues. V dropped 8 bases and J dropped 8; count of bases not matched to a gene: 12. CDR3 in DNA: TGTGCCATCCGCCCCTTAGCGGGAGGGCTATTTACGCAGTATTTT. Translated, it gives CAIRPLAGGLFTQYF.

The V and J genes are TRBV5-1 and TRBJ2-3; 7 nucleotides match TRBD1. CDR1 is SGHRS, CDR2 YFSETQ, per germline. The CDR3 has 16 amino acids. J lost 2 bases, V lost 3 bases, and 9 bases had no gene match. This CDR3 reads CASSSEPGQITDTQYF. CDR3 bases: TGCGCCAGCAGCTCGGAACCGGGACAGATCACAGATACGCAGTATTTT.

The chain employs TRBV18 and TRBJ2-7; 10 bases align to TRBD1. The CDR3 runs 15 residues. Germline V gives CDR1 KGHSH, CDR2 LQKENI. The ends lost 3 bases at V and 6 bases at J; junction bases unmatched: 8. The CDR3 nucleotides read TGTGCCAGCTCACCCTTGGCCGGGACAGGGGTCGAGCAGTACTTC. This sequence encodes CASSPLAGTGVEQYF.

This clonotype was detected a few times. The V and J genes are TRBV6-2 or TRBV6-3 and TRBJ2-5; no clear D. CDR3 size: 13 residues. Germline CDR1 reads MNHEY; CDR2 reads SVGEGT. Trimming shortened V by 7 bases and J by 1 base, and 10 bases separated the two germline ends. CDR3: CASTRRPQETQYF. CDR3 sequence (DNA): TGTGCCAGCACCAGGCGACCCCAAGAGACCCAGTACTTC.

The table lists this clonotype with a few counts. The V call is TRBV5-5, the J call TRBJ2-2; D is uncertain. The germline V gene has CDR1 SGHKS and CDR2 YYEKEE (reference sequence). V was cut by 0 bases and J by 8 bases, with 23 bases left in between. The CDR3 consists of 18 residues. CDR3 coding DNA: TGTGCCAGCAGCTTGGACTGGGCCCGATCCCCGGTCGGTGGGGAGCTGTTTTTT. It is translated as CASSLDWARSPVGGELFF.

This clonotype was counted many times. The chain recombines TRBV7-8 with TRBJ1-3, with D unresolved. Looked up from germline, CDR1 is SGHVS and CDR2 is FQNEAQ. Trimming shortened V by 1 base and J by 2 bases, and 15 bases separated the two germline ends. The CDR3 has 17 residues. This CDR3 reads CASSLELGLTAGNTIYF. The CDR3 nucleotides read TGTGCCAGCAGCTTAGAGTTAGGGCTCACCGCTGGAAACACCATATATTTT.

This clonotype has only a few counts. The chain links TRBV9 to TRBJ1-2; D ambiguous. The CDR3 runs to 13 residues. Germline CDR1 SGDLS, CDR2 YYNGEE. The CDR3 reads CELPGPRRYGYTF. The CDR3 DNA reads as TGTGAGCTCCCTGGTCCGCGCCGCTATGGCTACACCTTC.

The rearrangement uses TRBV27 and TRBJ2-4; D remains unclear. Trimming took off 2 bases at V and 1 base at J, with 6 bases between the two ends. The CDR3 sequence is 14 residues long. Germline-derived CDR1 and CDR2 are MNHEY and SMNVEV (reference sequence). The CDR3 region is CASSLMSAKNIQYF. As DNA, the CDR3 is TGTGCCAGCAGTTTAATGAGTGCCAAAAACATTCAGTACTTC.

J is TRBJ2-1 and V is TRBV9, with 9 bases aligning to TRBD2. Trimming at V came to 2 bases and at J to 4 bases, leaving 4 bases not matched to a gene. CDR1 and CDR2 (germline): SGDLS, YYNGEE. CDR3 length: 15 residues. The CDR3 sequence: CASSVSGSRYNEQFF. The CDR3 coding sequence is TGTGCCAGCAGCGTTAGCGGGAGCCGTTACAATGAGCAGTTCTTC.